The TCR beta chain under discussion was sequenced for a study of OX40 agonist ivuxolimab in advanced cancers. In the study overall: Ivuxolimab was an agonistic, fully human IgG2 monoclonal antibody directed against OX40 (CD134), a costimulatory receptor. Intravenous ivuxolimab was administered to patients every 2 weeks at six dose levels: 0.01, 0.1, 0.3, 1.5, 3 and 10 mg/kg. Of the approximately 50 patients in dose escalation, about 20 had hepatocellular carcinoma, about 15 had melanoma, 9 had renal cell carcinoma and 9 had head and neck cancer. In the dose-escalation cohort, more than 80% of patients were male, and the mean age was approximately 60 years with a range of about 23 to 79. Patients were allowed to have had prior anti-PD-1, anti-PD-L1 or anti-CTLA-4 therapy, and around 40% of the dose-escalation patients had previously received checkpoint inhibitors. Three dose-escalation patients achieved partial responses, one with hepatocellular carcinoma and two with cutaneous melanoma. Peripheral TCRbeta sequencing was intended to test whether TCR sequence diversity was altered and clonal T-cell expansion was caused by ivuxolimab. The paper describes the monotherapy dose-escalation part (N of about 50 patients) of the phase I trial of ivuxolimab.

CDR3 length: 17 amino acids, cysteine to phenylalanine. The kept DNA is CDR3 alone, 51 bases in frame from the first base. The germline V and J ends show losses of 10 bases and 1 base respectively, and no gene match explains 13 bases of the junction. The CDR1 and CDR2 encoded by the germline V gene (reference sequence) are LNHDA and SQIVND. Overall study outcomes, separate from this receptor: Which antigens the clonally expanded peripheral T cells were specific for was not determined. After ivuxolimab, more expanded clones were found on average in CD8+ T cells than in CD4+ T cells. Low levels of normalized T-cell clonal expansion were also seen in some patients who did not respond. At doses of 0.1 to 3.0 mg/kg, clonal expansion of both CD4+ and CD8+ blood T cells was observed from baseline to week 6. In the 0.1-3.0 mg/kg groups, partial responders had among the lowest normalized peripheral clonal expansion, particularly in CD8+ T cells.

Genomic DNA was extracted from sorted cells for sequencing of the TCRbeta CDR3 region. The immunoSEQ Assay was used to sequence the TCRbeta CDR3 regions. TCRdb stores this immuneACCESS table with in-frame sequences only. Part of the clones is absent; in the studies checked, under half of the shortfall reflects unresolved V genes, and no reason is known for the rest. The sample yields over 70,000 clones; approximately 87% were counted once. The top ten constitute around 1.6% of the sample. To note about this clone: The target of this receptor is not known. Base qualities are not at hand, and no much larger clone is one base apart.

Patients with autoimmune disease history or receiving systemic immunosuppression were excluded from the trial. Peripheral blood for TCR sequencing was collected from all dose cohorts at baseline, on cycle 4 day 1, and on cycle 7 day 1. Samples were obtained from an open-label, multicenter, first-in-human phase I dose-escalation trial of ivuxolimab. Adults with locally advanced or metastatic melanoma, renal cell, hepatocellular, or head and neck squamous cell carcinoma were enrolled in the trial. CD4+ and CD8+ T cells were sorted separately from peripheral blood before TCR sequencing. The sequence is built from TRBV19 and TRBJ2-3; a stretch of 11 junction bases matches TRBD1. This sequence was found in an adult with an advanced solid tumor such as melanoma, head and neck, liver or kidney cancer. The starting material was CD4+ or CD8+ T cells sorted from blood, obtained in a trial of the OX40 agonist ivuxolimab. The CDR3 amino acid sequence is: CATQDRGRRRGTDTQYF. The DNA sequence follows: TGTGCCACCCAGGACAGGGGGCGCAGGAGGGGCACAGATACGCAGTATTTT.